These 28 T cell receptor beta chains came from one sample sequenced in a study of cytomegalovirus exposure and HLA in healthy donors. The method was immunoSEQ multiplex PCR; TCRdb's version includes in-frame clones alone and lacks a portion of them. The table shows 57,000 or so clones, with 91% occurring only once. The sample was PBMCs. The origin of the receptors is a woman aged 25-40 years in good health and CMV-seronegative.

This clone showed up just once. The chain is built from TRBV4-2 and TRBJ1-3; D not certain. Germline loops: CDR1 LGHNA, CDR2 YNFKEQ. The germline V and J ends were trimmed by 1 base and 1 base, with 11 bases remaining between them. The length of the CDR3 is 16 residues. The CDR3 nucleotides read TGTGCCAGCAGCCAAGTTCTCCCGGGTTCTGGAAACACCATATATTTT. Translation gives CASSQVLPGSGNTIYF.

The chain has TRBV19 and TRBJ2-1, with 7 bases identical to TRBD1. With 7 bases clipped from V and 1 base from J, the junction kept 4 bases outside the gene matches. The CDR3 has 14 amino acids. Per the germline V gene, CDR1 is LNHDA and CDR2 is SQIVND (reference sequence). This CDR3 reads CASTRDSSYNEQFF. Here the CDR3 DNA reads TGTGCCAGTACCCGGGACAGTTCCTACAATGAGCAGTTCTTC.

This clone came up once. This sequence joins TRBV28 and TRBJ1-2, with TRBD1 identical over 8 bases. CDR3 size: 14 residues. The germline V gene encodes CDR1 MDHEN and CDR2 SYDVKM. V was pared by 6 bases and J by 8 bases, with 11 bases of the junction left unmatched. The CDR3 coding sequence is TGTGCCAGCAGCTTGACAGGGGTAATAGGGGGCTACACCTTC. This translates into CASSLTGVIGGYTF.

The CDR3 DNA is TGCGCCAGCAGCCAAGATTTGTCCAGGGGCTTCAGCGATGGCTACACCTTC. Encoded protein: CASSQDLSRGFSDGYTF. The J gene is TRBJ1-2, the V gene TRBV4-1; D might be TRBD1 (6 bases). The CDR3 sequence is 17 residues long. Trimming left V 0 bases short and J 6 bases short, with 20 bases between. CDR1 and CDR2 (germline): MGHRA, YSYEKL.

Written as DNA, the CDR3 is TGTGCCAGCAGCACCTTACAGGGGGGTAATGAAAAACTGTTTTTT. It codes for CASSTLQGGNEKLFF. The V call is TRBV5-5, the J call TRBJ1-4, with 8 bases identical to TRBD1. The ends lost 4 bases at V and 4 bases at J; junction bases unmatched: 6. CDR1 is SGHKS, CDR2 YYEKEE, per germline (reference sequence). The CDR3 is 15 residues long.

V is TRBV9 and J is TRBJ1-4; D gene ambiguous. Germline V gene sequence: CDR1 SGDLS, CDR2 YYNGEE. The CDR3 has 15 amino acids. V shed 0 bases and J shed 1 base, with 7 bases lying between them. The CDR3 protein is CASSVDRGTNEKLFF. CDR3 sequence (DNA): TGTGCCAGCAGCGTAGATCGGGGAACTAATGAAAAACTGTTTTTT.

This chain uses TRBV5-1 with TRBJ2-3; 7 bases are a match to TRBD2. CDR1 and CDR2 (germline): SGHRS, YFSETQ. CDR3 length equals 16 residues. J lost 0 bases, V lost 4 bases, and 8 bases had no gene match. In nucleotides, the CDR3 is TGCGCCAGCAGCCTGAGACTAGCCCGAAGCACAGATACGCAGTATTTT. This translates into CASSLRLARSTDTQYF.

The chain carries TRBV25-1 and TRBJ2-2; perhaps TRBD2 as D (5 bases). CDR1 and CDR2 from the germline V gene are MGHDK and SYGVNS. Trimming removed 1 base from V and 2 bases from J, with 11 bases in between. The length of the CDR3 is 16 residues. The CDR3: CASSESVTTNTGELFF. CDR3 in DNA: TGTGCCAGCAGTGAATCGGTGACTACCAACACCGGGGAGCTGTTTTTT.

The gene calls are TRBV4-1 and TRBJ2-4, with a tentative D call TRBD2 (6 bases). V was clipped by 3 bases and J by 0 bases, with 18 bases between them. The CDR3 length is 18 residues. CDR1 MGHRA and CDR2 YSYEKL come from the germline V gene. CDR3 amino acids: CASSQVSSALIAKNIQYF. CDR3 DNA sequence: TGCGCCAGCAGCCAGGTTTCTAGCGCACTAATAGCCAAAAACATTCAGTACTTC.

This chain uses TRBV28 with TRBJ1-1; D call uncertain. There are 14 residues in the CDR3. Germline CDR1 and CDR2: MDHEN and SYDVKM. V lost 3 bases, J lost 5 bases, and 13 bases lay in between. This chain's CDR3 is CASSLPPLGTEAFF. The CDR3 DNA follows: TGTGCCAGCAGTTTGCCGCCCCTCGGGACTGAAGCTTTCTTT. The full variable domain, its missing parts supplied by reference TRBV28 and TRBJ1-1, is DVKVTQSSRYLVKRTGEKVFLECVQDMDHENMFWYRQDPGLGLRLIYFSYDVKMKEKGDIPEGYSVSREKKERFSLILESASTNQTSMYLCASSLPPLGTEAFFGQGTRLTVV.

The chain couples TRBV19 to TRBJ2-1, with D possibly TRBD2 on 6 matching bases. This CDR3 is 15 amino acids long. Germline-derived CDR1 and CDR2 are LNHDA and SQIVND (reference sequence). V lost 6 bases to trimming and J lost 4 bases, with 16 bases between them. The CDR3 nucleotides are TGTGCCAGTAGGGGACTTGGGCGAATATACAATGAGCAGTTCTTC. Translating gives CASRGLGRIYNEQFF. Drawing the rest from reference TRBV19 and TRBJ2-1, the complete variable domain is DGGITQSPKYLFRKEGQNVTLSCEQNLNHDAMYWYRQDPGQGLRLIYYSQIVNDFQKGDIAEGYSVSREKKESFPLTVTSAQKNPTAFYLCASRGLGRIYNEQFFGPGTRLTVL.

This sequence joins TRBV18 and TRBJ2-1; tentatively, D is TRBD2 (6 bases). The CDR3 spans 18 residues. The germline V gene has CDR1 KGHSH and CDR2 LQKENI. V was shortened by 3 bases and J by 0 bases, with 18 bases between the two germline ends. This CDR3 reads CASSPSVPGRSSYNEQFF. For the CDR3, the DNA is TGTGCCAGCTCACCTTCTGTCCCCGGGAGAAGCTCCTACAATGAGCAGTTCTTC.

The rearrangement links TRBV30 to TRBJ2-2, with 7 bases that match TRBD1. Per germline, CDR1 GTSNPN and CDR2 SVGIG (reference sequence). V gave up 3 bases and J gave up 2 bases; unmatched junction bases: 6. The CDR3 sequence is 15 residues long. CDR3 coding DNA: TGTGCCTGGAGGAGTGACAGGGTTAACACCGGGGAGCTGTTTTTT. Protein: CAWRSDRVNTGELFF.

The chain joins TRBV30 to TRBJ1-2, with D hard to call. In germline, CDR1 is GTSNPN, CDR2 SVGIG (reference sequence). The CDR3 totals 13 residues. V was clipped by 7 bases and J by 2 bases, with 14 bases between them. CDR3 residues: CAYDIAGNYGYTF. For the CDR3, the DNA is TGTGCCTACGATATCGCGGGGAACTATGGCTACACCTTC. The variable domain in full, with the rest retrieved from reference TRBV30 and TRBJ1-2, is SQTIHQWPATLVQPVGSPLSLECTVEGTSNPNLYWYRQAAGRGLQLLFYSVGIGQISSEVPQNLSASRPQDRQFILSSKKLLLSDSGFYLCAYDIAGNYGYTFGSGTRLTVV.

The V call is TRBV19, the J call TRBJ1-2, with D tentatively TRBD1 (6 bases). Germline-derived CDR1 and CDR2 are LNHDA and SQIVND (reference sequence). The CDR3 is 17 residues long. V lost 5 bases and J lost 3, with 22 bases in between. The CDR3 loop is CASSPQGHIQEDYGYTF. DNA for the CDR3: TGTGCCAGTAGTCCCCAGGGGCACATACAGGAGGACTATGGCTACACCTTC.

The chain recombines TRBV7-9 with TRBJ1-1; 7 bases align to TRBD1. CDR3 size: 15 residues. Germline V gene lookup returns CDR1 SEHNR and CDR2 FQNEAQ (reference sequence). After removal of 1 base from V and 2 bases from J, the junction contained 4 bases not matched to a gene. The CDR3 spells CASSLGAGGNTEAFF. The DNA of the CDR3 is TGTGCCAGCAGCTTAGGGGCAGGGGGAAACACTGAAGCTTTCTTT.

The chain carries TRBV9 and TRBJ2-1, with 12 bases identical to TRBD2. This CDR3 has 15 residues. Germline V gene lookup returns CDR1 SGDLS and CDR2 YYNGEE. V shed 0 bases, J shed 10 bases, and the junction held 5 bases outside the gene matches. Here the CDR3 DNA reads TGTGCCAGCAGCGTAGGACTAGCGGGAGCTGAAGAGCAGTTCTTC. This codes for CASSVGLAGAEEQFF.

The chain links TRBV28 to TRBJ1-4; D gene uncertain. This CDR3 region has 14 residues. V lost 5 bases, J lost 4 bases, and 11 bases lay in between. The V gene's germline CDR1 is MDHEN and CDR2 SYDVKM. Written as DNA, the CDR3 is TGTGCCAGCAGTCTGGGGAGCATTAATGAAAAACTGTTTTTT. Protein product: CASSLGSINEKLFF.

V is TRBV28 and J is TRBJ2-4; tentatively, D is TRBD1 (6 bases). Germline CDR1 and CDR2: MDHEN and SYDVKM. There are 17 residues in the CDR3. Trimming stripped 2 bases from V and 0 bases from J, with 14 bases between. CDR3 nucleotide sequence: TGTGCCAGCAGTTTAAGGGGGAACGGAGAAGCCAAAAACATTCAGTACTTC. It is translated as CASSLRGNGEAKNIQYF.

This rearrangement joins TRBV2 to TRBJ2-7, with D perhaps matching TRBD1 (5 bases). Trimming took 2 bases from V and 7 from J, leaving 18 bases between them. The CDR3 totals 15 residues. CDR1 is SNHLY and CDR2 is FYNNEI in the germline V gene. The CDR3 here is CASSEKVAGRAEQYF. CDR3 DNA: TGTGCCAGCAGTGAAAAGGTGGCAGGCAGGGCGGAGCAGTACTTC.

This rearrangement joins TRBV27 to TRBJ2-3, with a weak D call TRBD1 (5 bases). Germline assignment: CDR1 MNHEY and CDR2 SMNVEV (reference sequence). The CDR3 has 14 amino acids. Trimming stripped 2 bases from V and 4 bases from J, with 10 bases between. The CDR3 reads CASSLLQGPDTQYF. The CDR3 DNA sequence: TGTGCCAGCAGTTTACTCCAGGGCCCAGATACGCAGTATTTT.

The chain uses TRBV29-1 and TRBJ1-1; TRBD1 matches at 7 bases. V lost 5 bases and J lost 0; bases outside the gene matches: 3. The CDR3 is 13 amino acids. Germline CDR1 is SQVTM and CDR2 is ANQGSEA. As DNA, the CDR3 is TGCAGCGTTTCAGGGGGGCTGAACACTGAAGCTTTCTTT. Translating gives CSVSGGLNTEAFF.

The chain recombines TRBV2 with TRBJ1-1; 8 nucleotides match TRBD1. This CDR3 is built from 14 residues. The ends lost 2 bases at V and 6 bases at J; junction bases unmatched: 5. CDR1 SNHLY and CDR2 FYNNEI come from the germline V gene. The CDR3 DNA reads TGTGCCAGCAGTGAATTACAGGGGGTCCCTGAAGCTTTCTTT. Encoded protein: CASSELQGVPEAFF. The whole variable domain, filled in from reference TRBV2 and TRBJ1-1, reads EPEVTQTPSHQVTQMGQEVILRCVPISNHLYFYWYRQILGQKVEFLVSFYNNEISEKSEIFDDQFSVERPDGSNFTLKIRSTKLEDSAMYFCASSELQGVPEAFFGQGTRLTVV.

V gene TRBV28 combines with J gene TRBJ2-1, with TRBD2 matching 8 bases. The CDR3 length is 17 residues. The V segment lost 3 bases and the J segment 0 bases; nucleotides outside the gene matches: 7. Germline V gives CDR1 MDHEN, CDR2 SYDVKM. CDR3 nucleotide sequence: TGTGCCAGCAGTTTGGCTAGCGGGCCCGACTCCTACAATGAGCAGTTCTTC. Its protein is CASSLASGPDSYNEQFF.

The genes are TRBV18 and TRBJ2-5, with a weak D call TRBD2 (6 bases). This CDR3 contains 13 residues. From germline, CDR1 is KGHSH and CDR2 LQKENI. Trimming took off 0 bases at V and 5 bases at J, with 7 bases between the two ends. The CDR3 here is CASSPPTRETQYF. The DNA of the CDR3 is TGTGCCAGCTCACCACCGACTAGGGAGACCCAGTACTTC.

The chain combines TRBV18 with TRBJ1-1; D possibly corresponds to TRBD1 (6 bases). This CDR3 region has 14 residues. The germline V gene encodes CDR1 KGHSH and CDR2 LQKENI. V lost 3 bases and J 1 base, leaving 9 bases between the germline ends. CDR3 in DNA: TGTGCCAGCTCACCCAGGACAGAGAACACTGAAGCTTTCTTT. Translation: CASSPRTENTEAFF.

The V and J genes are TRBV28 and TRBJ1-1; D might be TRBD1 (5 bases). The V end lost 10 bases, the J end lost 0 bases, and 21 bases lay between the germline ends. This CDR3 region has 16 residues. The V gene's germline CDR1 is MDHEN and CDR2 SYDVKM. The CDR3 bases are TGTGCCACCGCCTTGGGGACGGGAGAGATGAACACTGAAGCTTTCTTT. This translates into CATALGTGEMNTEAFF.

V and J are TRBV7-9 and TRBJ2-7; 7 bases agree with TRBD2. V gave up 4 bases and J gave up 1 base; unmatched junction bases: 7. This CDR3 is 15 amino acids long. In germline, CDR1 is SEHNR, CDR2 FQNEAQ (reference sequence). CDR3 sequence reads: CASSYSLAVSYEQYF. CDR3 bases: TGTGCCAGCAGCTATTCCCTAGCGGTGTCCTACGAGCAGTACTTC.